The 15 T cell receptor beta chains listed next were all sequenced from one sample in a study of tumor-infiltrating lymphocytes in primary liver carcinoma. Scientists recovered RNA and DNA together from around 18-30 mg of unsorted bulk tissue. Constant-region priming of roughly 490 ng total RNA yielded TCR beta cDNA. Construction of TCR beta libraries relied on three successive nested multiplex PCR rounds employing slightly modified ARM-PCR. TRBV1-TRBV30 forward and Cbeta reverse primers drove the first two approximately 11-cycle rounds. TCRdb itself ran the multiplex PCR reads through MiXCR, one entry per CDR3 protein. The profile shows roughly 190,000 distinct CDR3 sequences, about 85% of them singletons. Sequenced material: tumor tissue from primary liver carcinoma. The receptors shown here come from a man aged 35 to 55 with primary liver carcinoma and hepatitis B virus infection.

Of note for this clonotype: At one end the junction does not follow the germline gene, possibly because of a read error. This sequence joins TRBV5-4 and TRBJ2-5; 7 bases are shared with TRBD1. This CDR3 spans 16 amino acids. Germline loops: CDR1 SGHNT, CDR2 YYREEE (reference sequence). The CDR3 loop is CVSSPADRVFGETQHF. The CDR3, as DNA: TGTGTCAGCAGCCCGGCTGACAGGGTGTTTGGAGAGACCCAGCACTTC. Using reference TRBV5-4 and TRBJ2-5 for the parts outside the CDR3, the full variable domain is ETGVTQSPTHLIKTRGQQVTLRCSSQSGHNTVSWYQQALGQGPQFIFQYYREEENGRGNFPPRFSGLQFPNYSSELNVNALELDDSALYLCVSSPADRVFGETQHFGPGTRLLVL.

Comment on this clonotype: The junction differs from germline at one of its ends, possibly a read error. V is TRBV6-5 and J is TRBJ2-2; possibly TRBD2 for D (7 bases). Germline lookup yields CDR1 MNHEY and CDR2 SVGAGI. The CDR3 consists of 15 residues. This CDR3 reads CASSTKPRGRGEPFF. The CDR3, as DNA: TGTGCCAGTAGTACGAAACCGCGAGGGAGGGGGGAGCCGTTTTTT.

Turning to this clonotype: An end of the junction does not agree with germline; a read error may underlie this. The V and J genes are TRBV5-1 and TRBJ2-1; 9 bases line up with TRBD1. The CDR3 runs to 14 residues. Germline assignment: CDR1 SGHRS and CDR2 YFSETQ. CDR3 sequence: CASTLTGGYNEQFF. DNA for the CDR3: TGCGCCAGCACCTTGACAGGGGGCTACAATGAGCAGTTCTTC.

Regarding this clonotype: Since the CDR3 does not end with the conserved phenylalanine or tryptophan, this likely comes from a read error. This chain connects TRBV28 to TRBJ2-7, with 7 bases aligning to TRBD2. The CDR3 is 14 amino acids. Germline V lookup: CDR1 MDHEN, CDR2 SYDVKM. The CDR3 sequence is CAARKGAGKYDQYL. CDR3 sequence (DNA): TGTGCCGCACGGAAGGGAGCGGGAAAGTACGATCAGTACTTA.

As concerns this clonotype: One junction end does not reproduce the germline sequence, and a read error may be involved. This chain uses TRBV7-9 with TRBJ1-3, with D uncertain. Germline CDR1 SEHNR, CDR2 FQNEAQ (reference sequence). The CDR3 has 16 residues. The CDR3 nucleotides are TGTGCTAGCAGCCCACCCTCCGGGGTGAATGGAAACACCATATATTTT. As protein: CASSPPSGVNGNTIYF.

This clonotype has just one count. No conserved phenylalanine or tryptophan ends this CDR3, so it is likely a read error. The chain employs TRBV5-6 and TRBJ2-7; 7 bases match TRBD2. From germline, CDR1 is SGHDT and CDR2 YYEEEE. V was pared by 5 bases and J by 7 bases, with 12 bases of the junction left unmatched. CDR3 length: 14 amino acids. The CDR3 DNA is TGTGCCAGCAGTAGACTAGCCGGAGAGGGAGAGCAGTACATC. Protein: CASSRLAGEGEQYI.

A word on this clonotype: The germline gene is not matched at one end of the junction; a read error may be the cause. V and J are TRBV7-9 and TRBJ1-2; the match to TRBD1 covers 8 bases. From germline, CDR1 is SEHNR and CDR2 FQNEAQ (reference sequence). This CDR3 has 15 amino acids. In nucleotides, the CDR3 is TGTGTCAGCAGGTTAGGCCCAGGGGGCGCCTATGGCTACACCTTC. This codes for CVSRLGPGGAYGYTF.

Details on this clonotype: A junction end diverges from the germline sequence, so it may reflect a read error. The rearrangement uses TRBV11-1 and TRBJ1-5; no clear D. The CDR3 loop spans 14 amino acids. The germline V gene has CDR1 SGHAT and CDR2 FQDESV (reference sequence). CDR3 amino acids: CASSDNYSNKPQHF. The CDR3 coding sequence is TGTGCCAGCAGTGACAACTATAGCAATAAGCCTCAGCATTTT. Full variable domain (outside the CDR3, taken from reference TRBV11-1 and TRBJ1-5): EAEVAQSPRYKITEKSQAVAFWCDPISGHATLYWYRQILGQGPELLVQFQDESVVDDSQLPKDRFSAERLKGVDSTLKIQPAELGDSAMYLCASSDNYSNKPQHFGDGTRLSIL.

The genes are TRBV10-3 and TRBJ2-1; no reliable D call. Deletions cut 6 bases from V and 1 base from J, with 13 bases between. The CDR3 totals 15 residues. CDR1 is ENHRY and CDR2 is SYGVKD in the germline V gene. Written as DNA, the CDR3 is TGTGCCATCAGCTCGATTATCCGATCCTACAATGAGCAGTTCTTC. As protein: CAISSIIRSYNEQFF.

J is TRBJ2-7 and V is TRBV5-4; TRBD1 or TRBD2 may be the D gene (5 bases each). The last part of the DNA fits TRBJ2-1 better; the J call may be wrong. The germline V gene has CDR1 SGHNT and CDR2 YYREEE (reference sequence). CDR3 size: 14 residues. CDR3 region: CASNSGRLSYEQFF. The CDR3 DNA sequence: TGTGCCAGCAACTCGGGACGGCTCTCCTACGAACAGTTCTTC.

Concerning this clonotype: Likely a read error: the CDR3 ends without its conserved phenylalanine or tryptophan. The DNA is left out, because the CDR3 cannot be placed on it with certainty; the CDR3 is given as TCRdb lists it. The chain links TRBV29-1 to TRBJ1-2; TRBD1, as called in the table, went unchecked against the DNA. The germline CDR1 and CDR2 sequences are SQVTM and ANQGSEA. The CDR3 has 14 residues if both end residues are counted. This CDR3 is CSVLPDRDMNGYIL.

There are a few counts of this clonotype. J is TRBJ2-5 and V is TRBV4-3; D might be TRBD1 (6 bases). V lost 3 bases and J lost 7, with 18 bases in between. The germline CDR1 and CDR2 sequences are LGHNA and YSLEER. The CDR3 loop spans 15 amino acids. This chain's CDR3 is CASSHREQGEATQYF. The CDR3 nucleotides are TGCGCCAGCAGCCATCGGGAACAGGGTGAGGCGACCCAGTACTTC.

Notes on this clonotype: The conserved phenylalanine or tryptophan normally closing the CDR3 is absent here, so this likely arose from a read error. The chain employs TRBV11-2 and TRBJ2-5; D may be TRBD1 or TRBD2 (5 bases each). Trimming removed 6 bases from V and 5 bases from J, with 28 bases in between. CDR3 size: 18 residues. Germline lookup yields CDR1 SGHAT and CDR2 FQNNGV. The CDR3 DNA reads as TGTGCCAGCAGTCCTAGCTCAATCCAGGGTACTGGACGGGAGACCCAGTACTTG. This translates into CASSPSSIQGTGRETQYL.

Details on this clonotype: Germline and junction disagree at one end, which may indicate a read error. The V gene is TRBV10-3, the J gene TRBJ2-3, with 11 bases that match TRBD2. This CDR3 has 13 residues. In germline, CDR1 is ENHRY, CDR2 SYGVKD. In nucleotides, the CDR3 is TGTGACGTTACTAGCGGGAGCACAGATACGCAGTACTTT. It translates to CDVTSGSTDTQYF.

Concerning this clonotype: This clone may be a read error of a much larger clone one base away. The chain joins TRBV28 to TRBJ2-7, with no clear D. Per germline, CDR1 MDHEN and CDR2 SYDVKM. The CDR3 is 15 amino acids. Deletions cut 5 bases from V and 4 bases from J, with 18 bases between. The CDR3: CASSPMWGSPYEQYF. DNA of the CDR3: TGTGCCAGCAGTCCGATGTGGGGTAGCCCATACGAGCAGTACTTC.